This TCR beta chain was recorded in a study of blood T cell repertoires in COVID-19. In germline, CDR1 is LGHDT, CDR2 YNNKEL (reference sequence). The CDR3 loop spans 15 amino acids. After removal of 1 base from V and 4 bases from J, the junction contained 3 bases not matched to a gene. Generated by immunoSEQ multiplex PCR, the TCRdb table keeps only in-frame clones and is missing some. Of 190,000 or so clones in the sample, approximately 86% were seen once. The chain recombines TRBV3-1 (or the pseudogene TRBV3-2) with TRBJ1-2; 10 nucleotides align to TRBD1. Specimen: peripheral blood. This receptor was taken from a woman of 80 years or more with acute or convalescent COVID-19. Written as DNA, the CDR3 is TGTGCCAGCAGCCAAGGACAGGGGGCGGGCTATGGCTACACCTTC. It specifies CASSQGQGAGYGYTF.